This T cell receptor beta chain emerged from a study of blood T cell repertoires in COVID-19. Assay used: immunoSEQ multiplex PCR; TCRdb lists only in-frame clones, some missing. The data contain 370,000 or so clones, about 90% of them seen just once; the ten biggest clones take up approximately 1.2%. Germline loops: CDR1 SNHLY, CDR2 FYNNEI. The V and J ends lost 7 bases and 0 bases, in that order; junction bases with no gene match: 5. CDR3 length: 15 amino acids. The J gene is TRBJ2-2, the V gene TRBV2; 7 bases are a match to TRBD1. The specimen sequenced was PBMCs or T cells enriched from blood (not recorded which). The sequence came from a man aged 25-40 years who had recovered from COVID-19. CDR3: CASNRGIPNTGELFF. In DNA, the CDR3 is TGTGCCAGCAACAGGGGTATTCCGAACACCGGGGAGCTGTTTTTT.